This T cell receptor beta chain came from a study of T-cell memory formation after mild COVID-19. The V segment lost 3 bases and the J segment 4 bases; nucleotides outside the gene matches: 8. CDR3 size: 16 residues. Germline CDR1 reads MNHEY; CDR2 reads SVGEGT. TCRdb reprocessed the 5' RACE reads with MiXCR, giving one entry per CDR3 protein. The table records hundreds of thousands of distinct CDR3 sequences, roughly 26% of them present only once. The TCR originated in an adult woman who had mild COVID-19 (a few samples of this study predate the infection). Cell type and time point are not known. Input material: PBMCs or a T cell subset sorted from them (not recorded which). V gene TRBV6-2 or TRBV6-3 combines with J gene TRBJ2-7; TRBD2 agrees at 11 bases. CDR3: CASSYGGLAVSYEQYF. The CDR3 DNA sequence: TGTGCCAGCAGTTATGGGGGACTAGCGGTGAGTTACGAGCAGTACTTC.